A selection of T cell receptor beta chains follows, all from one sample in a study of cytomegalovirus exposure and HLA in healthy donors. Measured with immunoSEQ multiplex PCR; TCRdb has only the in-frame clones, and not every one. Of 92,000 or so clones in the sample, roughly 60% were seen once. What was sequenced was PBMCs. These receptors all stem from a woman between 50 and 59 years old in good health and CMV-seropositive. Both conserved end residues are part of each CDR3. Fields, in order: V gene, CDR3 length, J gene, clone size, D gene, CDR3 DNA, CDR3 protein. The D gene is left open where the match is weak. Some rows have no size entry. The others give once, few or many, or a class for an expanded clone.

v_gene: TRBV5-8
len: 16
j_gene: TRBJ1-6
abundance: -
d_gene: -
CDR3nt: TGTGCCAGCAGCTTGGAGGAGTACTTAGAAGACTCACCCCTCCACTTT
CDR3aa: CASSLEEYLEDSPLHF

v_gene: TRBV7-7
len: 13
j_gene: TRBJ2-7
abundance: once
d_gene: -
CDR3nt: TGTGCCAGCAGCACGAATTCCGGGGACGAGCAGTACTTC
CDR3aa: CASSTNSGDEQYF

v_gene: TRBV28
len: 16
j_gene: TRBJ1-3
abundance: -
d_gene: TRBD1
CDR3nt: TGTGCCAGCAGTTCCCTCGGACAGGACTCTGGAAACACCATATATTTT
CDR3aa: CASSSLGQDSGNTIYF

v_gene: TRBV23-1
len: 13
j_gene: TRBJ1-2
abundance: -
d_gene: -
CDR3nt: TGCGCCAGCAGTCAAGGCAGGAGGTACAGCTACACCTTC
CDR3aa: CASSQGRRYSYTF

v_gene: TRBV11-2
len: 17
j_gene: TRBJ2-3
abundance: -
d_gene: TRBD2
CDR3nt: TGTGCCAGCAGCTTAGAGGTAGCGGGGGGTAGCACAGATACGCAGTATTTT
CDR3aa: CASSLEVAGGSTDTQYF

v_gene: TRBV10-3
len: 14
j_gene: TRBJ2-7
abundance: -
d_gene: -
CDR3nt: TGTGCCATCAGTGAACTAGCTGGGAGCTACGAGCAGTACTTC
CDR3aa: CAISELAGSYEQYF

v_gene: TRBV5-1
len: 19
j_gene: TRBJ2-2
abundance: few
d_gene: TRBD1
CDR3nt: TGCGCCAGCAGCTTGAAGGGACAGGGACGTGGATTGGACACCGGGGAGCTGTTTTTT
CDR3aa: CASSLKGQGRGLDTGELFF

v_gene: TRBV5-1
len: 14
j_gene: TRBJ2-7
abundance: -
d_gene: TRBD1
CDR3nt: TGCGCCAGCAGCTTACAGGGGAGCTCCTACGAGCAGTACTTC
CDR3aa: CASSLQGSSYEQYF

v_gene: TRBV5-4
len: 14
j_gene: TRBJ1-2
abundance: -
d_gene: -
CDR3nt: TGTGCCAGCAGCTTGGAAGGGGTCCCGCATGGCTACACCTTC
CDR3aa: CASSLEGVPHGYTF

v_gene: TRBV28
len: 16
j_gene: TRBJ2-7
abundance: -
d_gene: -
CDR3nt: TGTGCCAGCTTCTCGACAAAATGGGACACCTCCTACGAGCAGTACTTC
CDR3aa: CASFSTKWDTSYEQYF

v_gene: TRBV11-3
len: 18
j_gene: TRBJ2-1
abundance: -
d_gene: TRBD2
CDR3nt: TGTGCCAGCAGCTCGCCATCACTAGCGGGGGACCCCTACAATGAGCAGTTCTTC
CDR3aa: CASSSPSLAGDPYNEQFF

v_gene: TRBV27
len: 13
j_gene: TRBJ2-5
abundance: few
d_gene: -
CDR3nt: TGTGCCAGCAGTGCGGTGAATGGAGAGACCCAGTACTTC
CDR3aa: CASSAVNGETQYF

v_gene: TRBV30
len: 16
j_gene: TRBJ2-1
abundance: -
d_gene: TRBD1
CDR3nt: TGTGCCTGGAGTGTACTTCCATCAGGGGGCGGGAATGAGCAGTTCTTC
CDR3aa: CAWSVLPSGGGNEQFF

v_gene: TRBV9
len: 15
j_gene: TRBJ2-7
abundance: -
d_gene: TRBD1
CDR3nt: TGTGCCAGCAGCGTAGGGGACAGGGGTCGGGACGAGCAGTACTTC
CDR3aa: CASSVGDRGRDEQYF

v_gene: TRBV5-1
len: 14
j_gene: TRBJ1-1
abundance: -
d_gene: TRBD1
CDR3nt: TGCGCCAGCAGCTCGACAGGGTTGAACACTGAAGCTTTCTTT
CDR3aa: CASSSTGLNTEAFF

v_gene: TRBV6-5
len: 13
j_gene: TRBJ1-2
abundance: few
d_gene: -
CDR3nt: TGTGCCAGCAGTCCTGGTACAGGGAGAGGCTACACCTTC
CDR3aa: CASSPGTGRGYTF

v_gene: TRBV30
len: 15
j_gene: TRBJ2-7
abundance: -
d_gene: -
CDR3nt: TGTGCCTGGGAAGGTGCGGAGGCGAGCTCCTACGAGCAGTACTTC
CDR3aa: CAWEGAEASSYEQYF

v_gene: TRBV30
len: 14
j_gene: TRBJ1-5
abundance: -
d_gene: TRBD1
CDR3nt: TGTGCCTGGAGTGTAGGGACAGTCAATCAGCCCCAGCATTTT
CDR3aa: CAWSVGTVNQPQHF

v_gene: TRBV30
len: 15
j_gene: TRBJ1-1
abundance: -
d_gene: -
CDR3nt: TGTGCCTGGAGTGTAAAGGCGAGCCCGAGGACTGAAGCTTTCTTT
CDR3aa: CAWSVKASPRTEAFF

v_gene: TRBV7-2
len: 14
j_gene: TRBJ2-1
abundance: -
d_gene: -
CDR3nt: TGTGCCAGCAGCCCCGATAAGGCGCTGGCGGCGCAGTTCTTC
CDR3aa: CASSPDKALAAQFF

v_gene: TRBV19
len: 16
j_gene: TRBJ1-2
abundance: -
d_gene: -
CDR3nt: TGTGCCAGTAGTATAAGCCAGGGTACAGCTAACTATGGCTACACCTTC
CDR3aa: CASSISQGTANYGYTF

v_gene: TRBV29-1
len: 14
j_gene: TRBJ2-1
abundance: -
d_gene: TRBD2
CDR3nt: TGCAGCGTGAGCGGGGGGGCGGGAATCTATGAGCAGTTCTTC
CDR3aa: CSVSGGAGIYEQFF

v_gene: TRBV7-9
len: 13
j_gene: TRBJ2-5
abundance: few
d_gene: -
CDR3nt: TGTGCCAGCAGCTTAGGGCAGTGGGAGACCCAGTACTTC
CDR3aa: CASSLGQWETQYF

v_gene: TRBV29-1
len: 12
j_gene: TRBJ1-5
abundance: -
d_gene: TRBD1
CDR3nt: TGCAGCGTCCGACAGGGTAATCAGCCCCAGCATTTT
CDR3aa: CSVRQGNQPQHF

v_gene: TRBV2
len: 15
j_gene: TRBJ2-3
abundance: -
d_gene: TRBD2
CDR3nt: TGTGCCGTCACGGGAGCGGGGGGCCGACCGGTTACGCAGTATTTT
CDR3aa: CAVTGAGGRPVTQYF

v_gene: TRBV2
len: 14
j_gene: TRBJ1-6
abundance: -
d_gene: -
CDR3nt: TGTGCCAGCCATGGAAGGTCTCGGGATTCACCCCTCCACTTT
CDR3aa: CASHGRSRDSPLHF

v_gene: TRBV5-1
len: 15
j_gene: TRBJ1-1
abundance: -
d_gene: TRBD1
CDR3nt: TGCGCCAGCACCTCCGACAGGGCGAAGAACACTGAAGCTTTCTTT
CDR3aa: CASTSDRAKNTEAFF

v_gene: TRBV28
len: 13
j_gene: TRBJ1-5
abundance: -
d_gene: -
CDR3nt: TGTGCCAGCAGTTCCCCCGGTAGTCAGCCCCAGCATTTT
CDR3aa: CASSSPGSQPQHF

v_gene: TRBV6-6
len: 14
j_gene: TRBJ1-5
abundance: -
d_gene: -
CDR3nt: TGTGCCAGCAGCTCAGGGGATAGCAATCAGCCCCAGCATTTT
CDR3aa: CASSSGDSNQPQHF

v_gene: TRBV5-4
len: 14
j_gene: TRBJ1-2
abundance: -
d_gene: TRBD1
CDR3nt: TGTGCCAGCAGCAAAACCCAGGGGGCGGGAGGCTACACCTTC
CDR3aa: CASSKTQGAGGYTF

v_gene: TRBV5-4
len: 14
j_gene: TRBJ1-4
abundance: once
d_gene: TRBD1
CDR3nt: TGTGCCAGCAGCTTCCCAGGGGGAGATGAAAAACTGTTTTTT
CDR3aa: CASSFPGGDEKLFF

v_gene: TRBV18
len: 13
j_gene: TRBJ1-1
abundance: -
d_gene: TRBD1
CDR3nt: TGTGCCAGCTCACCCGGGACAGGGAGTGAAGCTTTCTTT
CDR3aa: CASSPGTGSEAFF

v_gene: TRBV30
len: 12
j_gene: TRBJ1-1
abundance: -
d_gene: -
CDR3nt: TGTGCCTGGAGTGCCGTGAACACTGAAGCTTTCTTT
CDR3aa: CAWSAVNTEAFF

v_gene: TRBV13
len: 14
j_gene: TRBJ1-5
abundance: -
d_gene: -
CDR3nt: TGTGCCAGCAGCTACGGACGGGGAAATCAGCCCCAGCATTTT
CDR3aa: CASSYGRGNQPQHF

v_gene: TRBV30
len: 14
j_gene: TRBJ2-7
abundance: -
d_gene: TRBD1
CDR3nt: TGTGCCTGGAGTCGAGACAGGGGACCCTACGAGCAGTACTTC
CDR3aa: CAWSRDRGPYEQYF

v_gene: TRBV5-1
len: 13
j_gene: TRBJ1-1
abundance: -
d_gene: -
CDR3nt: TGCGCCAGCAGCTTCGACAGGAACACTGAAGCTTTCTTT
CDR3aa: CASSFDRNTEAFF

v_gene: TRBV27
len: 13
j_gene: TRBJ1-1
abundance: -
d_gene: -
CDR3nt: TGTGCCAGCAGTTTACGGGAGAACACTGAAGCTTTCTTT
CDR3aa: CASSLRENTEAFF

v_gene: TRBV28
len: 13
j_gene: TRBJ2-7
abundance: -
d_gene: -
CDR3nt: TGTGCCAGCAAGGGGGGGAGCTCCTACGAGCAGTACTTC
CDR3aa: CASKGGSSYEQYF

v_gene: TRBV30
len: 11
j_gene: TRBJ1-1
abundance: few
d_gene: -
CDR3nt: TGTGCCTGGAGTGTAGACCGCGGTGCTTTCTTT
CDR3aa: CAWSVDRGAFF

v_gene: TRBV12-2
len: 15
j_gene: TRBJ1-5
abundance: -
d_gene: -
CDR3nt: TGTGCAAGGGACCGACAGGTCTATAGCAATCAGCCCCAGCATTTT
CDR3aa: CARDRQVYSNQPQHF

v_gene: TRBV29-1
len: 16
j_gene: TRBJ1-2
abundance: few
d_gene: -
CDR3nt: TGCAGCGTTGGTAGGGCAGGGGCAAGGACGGACTATGGCTACACCTTC
CDR3aa: CSVGRAGARTDYGYTF

v_gene: TRBV7-9
len: 13
j_gene: TRBJ1-2
abundance: -
d_gene: TRBD1
CDR3nt: TGTGCCAGCAGCCCCACGACAGGGTATGGCTACACCTTC
CDR3aa: CASSPTTGYGYTF

v_gene: TRBV28
len: 14
j_gene: TRBJ1-5
abundance: -
d_gene: TRBD1
CDR3nt: TGTGCCAGCAGCACCGGGACAGGGGTTCAGCCCCAGCATTTT
CDR3aa: CASSTGTGVQPQHF

v_gene: TRBV10-1
len: 13
j_gene: TRBJ2-7
abundance: -
d_gene: -
CDR3nt: TGCGCCAGCAGAGCGAAGTCGATCTACGAGCAGTACTTC
CDR3aa: CASRAKSIYEQYF

v_gene: TRBV9
len: 17
j_gene: TRBJ1-2
abundance: -
d_gene: TRBD1
CDR3nt: TGTGCCAGCAGCGCCCTCGGGGGACAGGGGGAAAACTATGGCTACACCTTC
CDR3aa: CASSALGGQGENYGYTF

v_gene: TRBV7-9
len: 15
j_gene: TRBJ1-5
abundance: -
d_gene: -
CDR3nt: TGTGCCAGCAGCTCGGGAGTCTCGGGCAATCAGCCCCAGCATTTT
CDR3aa: CASSSGVSGNQPQHF

v_gene: TRBV9
len: 13
j_gene: TRBJ1-1
abundance: once
d_gene: -
CDR3nt: TGTGCCAGCAGCGCGACAGTGAACACTGAAGCTTTCTTT
CDR3aa: CASSATVNTEAFF

v_gene: TRBV11-3
len: 15
j_gene: TRBJ2-3
abundance: -
d_gene: TRBD2
CDR3nt: TGTGCCAGCAGCGATAGCGGGGGGGCCGCAGATACGCAGTATTTT
CDR3aa: CASSDSGGAADTQYF

v_gene: TRBV7-2
len: 14
j_gene: TRBJ1-1
abundance: -
d_gene: -
CDR3nt: TGTGCCAGCAGCTTAGTGATGGCATCCACTGAAGCTTTCTTT
CDR3aa: CASSLVMASTEAFF

v_gene: TRBV7-9
len: 15
j_gene: TRBJ1-2
abundance: -
d_gene: TRBD1
CDR3nt: TGTGCCAGCAGCTTATCAGGGGGCGCTAACTATGGCTACACCTTC
CDR3aa: CASSLSGGANYGYTF